This T cell receptor beta chain was sequenced during a study of blood T cell repertoires in COVID-19. Trimming at V came to 6 bases and at J to 6 bases, leaving 9 bases not matched to a gene. CDR3 length: 14 amino acids. Germline CDR1 reads LNHDA; CDR2 reads SQIVND (reference sequence). Authors' analysis steps: Amplification of reference gene primers provided the estimated nucleated cell counts. Generated by immunoSEQ multiplex PCR, the TCRdb table keeps only in-frame clones and is missing some. V, J and clone size are taken as reported in that table, and D and trimming were inferred from the DNA itself. Of about 80,000 clones in the sample, roughly 79% were seen once.

Sequenced input: peripheral blood. The sequence came from a human donor in a cohort sampled during active COVID-19. The chain has TRBV19 and TRBJ1-1; 8 bases align to TRBD1. The CDR3 region has the DNA TGTGCCAGTAGCCGACAGGGGCCCGCGCCTGAAGCTTTCTTT. This encodes CASSRQGPAPEAFF.